This T cell receptor (beta chain) appears in the sequencing data of a study of T cells in Graves' hyperthyroidism and ophthalmopathy. Stability of Graves' hyperthyroidism was defined as absent ophthalmopathy progression within 18 months. It was 10 ml of fresh peripheral blood that supplied the PBMCs. The source material, RNA transcripts, was used to amplify TCR beta CDR3 regions. The study used the HTBI primer set for a first-round RT-PCR of the TCR CDR3. Via MiXCR, TCRdb re-called the multiplex PCR reads, giving one row per CDR3 protein. Altogether some 700,000 distinct CDR3 sequences are present, 15% to 20% being singletons, with the ten largest covering roughly a sixth. Losses at the gene ends were 2 bases for V and 0 bases for J; bases not matched to a gene: 3. The CDR3 has 16 residues. The germline V gene has CDR1 MNHEY and CDR2 SMNVEV (reference sequence).

The chain uses TRBV27 and TRBJ2-4; TRBD2 agrees at 8 bases. The clonotype comes from a man aged 50 to 59 with Graves' hyperthyroidism. Sequencing was done on a sample of blood. CDR3: CASSLAGGSAKNIQYF. The CDR3 DNA reads as TGTGCCAGCAGTTTAGCGGGGGGCTCAGCCAAAAACATTCAGTACTTC.